Shown below are 27 T cell receptor beta chains from a single sample sequenced in a study of naive and memory T cell subsets. Both TRBC1 and TRBC2 were covered by a beta constant-region primer of two equimolar oligonucleotides. TCRdb ran MiXCR on the UMI-ligation and nested PCR reads and lists one entry per CDR3 protein. The data show 130,000 to 150,000 distinct CDR3 sequences, more than 15% seen once. Input material: naive CD4+ T cells from blood. The receptor source for this set is a human donor in good health.

The chain employs TRBV5-1 and TRBJ2-7, with unresolved D. Germline assignment: CDR1 SGHRS and CDR2 YFSETQ. This CDR3 is built from 14 residues. V lost 0 bases and J 0 bases, leaving 7 bases between the germline ends. In nucleotides, the CDR3 is TGCGCCAGCAGCTTGGGCTATAACTCCTACGAGCAGTACTTC. Amino acids: CASSLGYNSYEQYF.

V and J are TRBV20-1 and TRBJ2-7; D is perhaps TRBD2 (5 bases). The CDR3 is 12 residues long. The germline V gene has CDR1 DFQATT and CDR2 SNEGSKA (reference sequence). Trimming shortened V by 3 bases and J by 6 bases, and 12 bases separated the two germline ends. The DNA of the CDR3 is TGCAGTGCTAGCCGGACTGGACTCGAGCAGTACTTC. Amino acids: CSASRTGLEQYF.

V usage is TRBV7-6 and J usage is TRBJ1-1; D uncertain. V was shortened by 1 base and J by 1 base, with 7 bases between the two germline ends. This CDR3 contains 14 residues. Germline V lookup: CDR1 SGHVS, CDR2 FNYEAQ. CDR3 sequence (DNA): TGTGCCAGCAGCTTAGAACAGCGGAACACTGAAGCTTTCTTT. This codes for CASSLEQRNTEAFF.

This clonotype was picked up a small number of times. This rearrangement joins TRBV10-1 to TRBJ2-3; D possibly uses TRBD1 or TRBD2 (5 bases each). V was pared by 4 bases and J by 3 bases, with 17 bases between. The CDR3 has 16 amino acids. From germline, CDR1 is WNHNN and CDR2 SYGVQD (reference sequence). This CDR3 reads CASSGEGTHRTDTQYF. CDR3 coding DNA: TGCGCCAGCAGTGGAGAGGGGACCCACCGGACAGATACGCAGTATTTT.

This clonotype was seen only a few times. The genes are TRBV29-1 and TRBJ2-5; TRBD2 might be the D (5 bases). The CDR3 loop spans 13 amino acids. Germline loops: CDR1 SQVTM, CDR2 ANQGSEA. V was cut by 7 bases and J by 5 bases, with 17 bases left in between. The CDR3 region is CSAAPGVGETQYF. The CDR3 DNA is TGCAGCGCCGCACCCGGGGTCGGGGAGACCCAGTACTTC.

This clonotype was counted once. V is TRBV6-5 and J is TRBJ2-7, with D maybe TRBD2 (6 bases). CDR1 is MNHEY and CDR2 is SVGAGI in the germline V gene. Trimming stripped 5 bases from V and 3 bases from J, with 20 bases between. This CDR3 is 16 amino acids long. CDR3 amino acids: CASSRGSKGRDYEQYF. CDR3 in DNA: TGTGCCAGCAGTCGGGGGTCGAAGGGTCGAGACTACGAGCAGTACTTC.

Here the CDR3 reads CASSISNRVESGYTF. In DNA, the CDR3 is TGTGCCAGTAGTATCTCCAACAGGGTAGAAAGCGGCTACACCTTC. V is TRBV19 and J is TRBJ1-2; D may be TRBD1 (6 bases). CDR3 length: 15 amino acids. Germline CDR1 and CDR2: LNHDA and SQIVND (reference sequence). V was cut by 3 bases and J by 8 bases, with 19 bases left in between. Using reference TRBV19 and TRBJ1-2 for the parts outside the CDR3, the full variable domain is DGGITQSPKYLFRKEGQNVTLSCEQNLNHDAMYWYRQDPGQGLRLIYYSQIVNDFQKGDIAEGYSVSREKKESFPLTVTSAQKNPTAFYLCASSISNRVESGYTFGSGTRLTVV.

The table lists this clonotype with a few counts. The CDR3 bases are TGTGCCAGCAGCTTAGTCGTGGGACTAGCGGGATACAATGAGCAGTTCTTC. Protein sequence: CASSLVVGLAGYNEQFF. The V call is TRBV7-2, the J call TRBJ2-1; 13 nucleotides match TRBD2. Germline-derived CDR1 and CDR2 are SGHTA and FQGNSA. The V segment lost 1 base and the J segment 4 bases; nucleotides outside the gene matches: 4. The CDR3 extends over 17 amino acids.

The chain links TRBV28 to TRBJ2-2; 7 positions match TRBD2. Germline trimming cut 7 bases from V and 6 bases from J; bases unmatched to any gene: 11. CDR3 length equals 15 residues. Germline-derived CDR1 and CDR2 are MDHEN and SYDVKM. The CDR3 is CASKGGSVTAGELFF. CDR3 sequence (DNA): TGTGCCAGCAAGGGCGGGAGTGTCACCGCCGGGGAGCTGTTTTTT.

In this sample, this clonotype turned up a few times. The chain couples TRBV4-2 to TRBJ2-7; D remains unclear. Trimming left V 4 bases short and J 0 bases short, with 7 bases between. Per germline, CDR1 LGHNA and CDR2 YNFKEQ. This CDR3 region has 13 residues. CDR3 in amino acids: CASSLGYSYEQYF. CDR3 coding DNA: TGTGCCAGCAGCCTGGGGTACTCCTACGAGCAGTACTTC.

This clonotype has just a few counts. This chain uses TRBV20-1 with TRBJ2-3; TRBD2 is a possible D gene (5 bases). The V and J ends lost 5 bases and 3 bases respectively, with 12 bases between them. Per germline, CDR1 DFQATT and CDR2 SNEGSKA (reference sequence). CDR3 length: 13 residues. The CDR3 nucleotides are TGCAGTGCTTCCTCGGACTGGACAGATACGCAGTATTTT. This translates into CSASSDWTDTQYF.

The genes are TRBV4-1 and TRBJ2-1; the D call may be TRBD1 or TRBD2 (5 bases each). CDR3 length: 14 residues. CDR1 and CDR2 from the germline V gene are MGHRA and YSYEKL. V gave up 1 base and J gave up 7 bases, with 11 bases separating them. This CDR3 reads CASSQAGRRNEQFF. The CDR3 DNA is TGCGCCAGCAGCCAAGCGGGGCGTCGAAATGAGCAGTTCTTC.

At least ten counts were recorded for this clonotype. The V call is TRBV12-3 or TRBV12-4, the J call TRBJ1-1; 7 bases map to TRBD1. The CDR3 is made up of 13 amino acids. With V trimmed by 6 bases and J by 4 bases, 5 bases remained unmatched. The CDR3 reads CASSLQGSTEAFF. The CDR3, as DNA: TGTGCCAGCAGCCTACAGGGGAGCACTGAAGCTTTCTTT.

This clonotype was seen only a few times. V and J are TRBV12-3 or TRBV12-4 and TRBJ2-3, with 13 bases aligning to TRBD2. V trimming: 4 bases; J trimming: 2 bases; junction bases outside the gene matches: 3. The CDR3 covers 16 residues. The CDR3 nucleotides are TGTGCCAGCAGTTCGGGACTAGCGGGATTCACAGATACGCAGTATTTT. Amino acids: CASSSGLAGFTDTQYF.

Notes on this clonotype: This may stem from a read error, because a much larger clone lies one nucleotide away. The rearrangement links TRBV5-8 to TRBJ2-3, with 9 bases aligning to TRBD2. Germline assignment: CDR1 SGHTS and CDR2 YDEGEE. The CDR3 covers 15 residues. CDR3 coding DNA: TGTGCCGGCTACCGCGGGAGGGCCTCCACAGATACGAAGTATTTT. Its translation is CAGYRGRASTDTKYF. Filled out from reference TRBV5-8 and TRBJ2-3, the complete variable domain reads EAGVTQSPTHLIKTRGQQATLRCSPISGHTSVYWYQQALGLGLQFLLWYDEGEERNRGNFPPRFSGRQFPNYSSELNVNALELEDSALYLCAGYRGRASTDTKYFGPGTRLTVL.

In its sample, this clonotype was seen a few times. The rearrangement links TRBV5-5 to TRBJ2-4; perhaps TRBD2 as D (5 bases). The CDR3 has 14 residues. The ends were cut back, 4 bases at V and 5 bases at J, with 13 bases in the middle. Germline assignment: CDR1 SGHKS and CDR2 YYEKEE (reference sequence). CDR3 DNA sequence: TGTGCCAGCAGCAACGGGAACAGAGAAAACATTCAGTACTTC. Its translation is CASSNGNRENIQYF. Full variable domain (rest looked up from reference TRBV5-5 and TRBJ2-4): DAGVTQSPTHLIKTRGQQVTLRCSPISGHKSVSWYQQVLGQGPQFIFQYYEKEERGRGNFPDRFSARQFPNYSSELNVNALLLGDSALYLCASSNGNRENIQYFGAGTRLSVL.

This sequence joins TRBV6-5 and TRBJ2-7; 7 nucleotides align to TRBD1. The germline gives CDR1 MNHEY, CDR2 SVGAGI. There are 14 residues in the CDR3. The ends lost 5 bases at V and 0 bases at J; junction bases unmatched: 4. This CDR3 is CASSPTGVSYEQYF. DNA for the CDR3: TGTGCCAGCAGTCCCACAGGGGTCTCCTACGAGCAGTACTTC.

The rearrangement joins TRBV20-1 to TRBJ2-4; D might be TRBD1 (6 bases). Germline values: CDR1 DFQATT, CDR2 SNEGSKA (reference sequence). The V end lost 0 bases, the J end lost 9 bases, and 15 bases lay between the germline ends. The CDR3 sequence is 14 residues long. The DNA for the CDR3 is TGCAGTGCTAGAGATCCTAGCAGGGGCATCATTCAGTACTTC. Translation: CSARDPSRGIIQYF.

The chain has TRBV15 and TRBJ2-7, with D possibly matching TRBD2 (6 bases). Germline lookup yields CDR1 LNHNV and CDR2 YYDKDF (reference sequence). The V end lost 0 bases, the J end lost 0 bases, and 9 bases lay between the germline ends. The CDR3 is 15 residues long. This chain's CDR3 is CATSRDGGNSYEQYF. CDR3 DNA: TGTGCCACCAGCAGAGATGGCGGGAACTCCTACGAGCAGTACTTC.

The rearrangement uses TRBV10-3 and TRBJ1-1; maybe TRBD1 (6 bases). CDR1 is ENHRY and CDR2 is SYGVKD in the germline V gene. This CDR3 is built from 15 residues. Trimming shortened V by 4 bases and J by 4 bases, and 16 bases separated the two germline ends. This CDR3 is CAISGPTKGVTEAFF. For the CDR3, the DNA is TGTGCCATCAGTGGGCCGACTAAGGGGGTCACTGAAGCTTTCTTT.

This clonotype was detected only a few times. This chain links TRBV28 with TRBJ2-4; TRBD2 matches at 13 bases. There are 19 residues in the CDR3. Per germline, CDR1 MDHEN and CDR2 SYDVKM. V lost 6 bases and J lost 0; bases outside the gene matches: 11. The CDR3 region has the DNA TGTGCCAGCAGGCCAACCGGGACTAGCGGGATTGGAGCCAAAAACATTCAGTACTTC. It is translated as CASRPTGTSGIGAKNIQYF.

This rearrangement joins TRBV5-1 to TRBJ2-7; TRBD1 or TRBD2 may be the D gene (5 bases each). The CDR3 is 14 amino acids. Trimming removed 0 bases from V and 2 bases from J, with 9 bases in between. Germline CDR1 is SGHRS and CDR2 is YFSETQ. In DNA form, the CDR3 reads TGCGCCAGCAGCTTGGTTCCGGGGCCCTACGAGCAGTACTTC. The encoded protein is CASSLVPGPYEQYF.

This chain connects TRBV3-1 to TRBJ2-3; D is possibly TRBD2 (6 bases). Germline values: CDR1 LGHDT, CDR2 YNNKEL (reference sequence). The CDR3 is 14 residues long. V shed 6 bases and J shed 4 bases, with 14 bases lying between them. This CDR3 is CASSFASAADTQYF. In nucleotides, the CDR3 is TGTGCCAGCAGTTTCGCTAGCGCCGCAGATACGCAGTATTTT.

The J gene is TRBJ2-3, the V gene TRBV2; no definite D call. Looked up from germline, CDR1 is SNHLY and CDR2 is FYNNEI. This CDR3 has 12 residues. V shed 8 bases and J shed 2 bases, with 8 bases lying between them. DNA for the CDR3: TGTGCCAGCCGGATCATCACAGATACGCAGTATTTT. Protein: CASRIITDTQYF.

Of note for this clonotype: A much larger clone lies one base from this, so it may be a read error. This sequence joins TRBV7-2 and TRBJ1-2; no firm D call. This CDR3 has 12 residues. The germline CDR1 and CDR2 sequences are SGHTA and FQGNSA. CDR3 sequence reads: CASSSPGYGDTF. DNA of the CDR3: TGTGCCAGCAGCTCCCCAGGCTATGGCGACACCTTC.

V gene TRBV2 combines with J gene TRBJ2-3, with D possibly TRBD2 on 6 matching bases. The germline CDR1 and CDR2 sequences are SNHLY and FYNNEI. V shed 2 bases and J shed 0 bases, with 9 bases lying between them. The CDR3 is made up of 15 amino acids. CDR3 amino acids: CASSESGLSTDTQYF. CDR3 in DNA: TGTGCCAGCAGTGAATCGGGACTCAGCACAGATACGCAGTATTTT. The full variable domain, completed using reference TRBV2 and TRBJ2-3, is EPEVTQTPSHQVTQMGQEVILRCVPISNHLYFYWYRQILGQKVEFLVSFYNNEISEKSEIFDDQFSVERPDGSNFTLKIRSTKLEDSAMYFCASSESGLSTDTQYFGPGTRLTVL.

As DNA, the CDR3 is TGTGCCAGCAGTTGGAGGTTGGATGGACCCTACGAGCAGTACTTC. It is translated as CASSWRLDGPYEQYF. The rearrangement joins TRBV6-6 to TRBJ2-7, with D possibly being TRBD2 (5 bases). The CDR3 totals 15 residues. Between the trimmed V and J ends, which lost 4 bases and 2 bases, there was a span of 15 bases. Germline loops: CDR1 MNHNY, CDR2 SVGAGI (reference sequence).